These 28 T cell receptor beta chains were sequenced from one sample in a study of brain T cells in children with intractable seizures. This table comes from immunoSEQ multiplex PCR, and its TCRdb copy is limited to in-frame clones, with some not included. In the table there are 70,000 to 85,000 clones, around 91% of which are singletons. The sample here was peripheral blood, taken at surgery. The receptors here all came from a girl under 10 years old with Rasmussen encephalitis and intractable seizures.

The chain has TRBV27 and TRBJ2-5; TRBD1 might be the D (5 bases). Trimming shortened V by 3 bases and J by 5 bases, and 13 bases separated the two germline ends. The germline gives CDR1 MNHEY, CDR2 SMNVEV (reference sequence). This CDR3 has 14 residues. CDR3 region: CASSFRDSAETQYF. CDR3 nucleotide sequence: TGTGCCAGCAGTTTCCGCGACAGTGCGGAGACCCAGTACTTC.

The gene calls are TRBV7-8 and TRBJ2-7, with TRBD1 matching over 8 bases. V lost 2 bases to trimming and J lost 5 bases; unmatched junction nucleotides: 5. Germline-derived CDR1 and CDR2 are SGHVS and FQNEAQ. The CDR3 totals 14 residues. The CDR3 nucleotides are TGTGCCAGCAGCTTAACGGACAGGGCCCACGAGCAGTACTTC. The encoded protein is CASSLTDRAHEQYF.

This clone has just one count. The rearrangement joins TRBV29-1 to TRBJ1-1; tentative D call: TRBD1 (6 bases). Germline CDR1 reads SQVTM; CDR2 reads ANQGSEA. The length of the CDR3 is 13 residues. V was shortened by 8 bases and J by 1 base, with 14 bases between the two germline ends. The CDR3 region is CSPRTGPNTEAFF. CDR3 nucleotide sequence: TGCAGCCCCCGAACAGGGCCGAACACTGAAGCTTTCTTT.

The chain links TRBV19 to TRBJ1-6; D possibly corresponds to TRBD1 (5 bases). Trimming removed 4 bases at V and 8 bases at J, with 21 bases between. The germline CDR1 and CDR2 sequences are LNHDA and SQIVND (reference sequence). This CDR3 region has 17 residues. The CDR3 DNA reads TGTGCCAGTAGTAGGGCGAGGGGCATCTCCTTTTATTCACCCCTCCACTTT. It codes for CASSRARGISFYSPLHF.

This chain joins TRBV24-1 and TRBJ2-1; D might be TRBD1 or TRBD2, each matching 7 bases. The ends were cut back, 10 bases at V and 2 bases at J, with 11 bases in the middle. Per the germline V gene, CDR1 is KGHDR and CDR2 is SFDVKD. The CDR3 length is 13 residues. CDR3 in amino acids: CATSGGAYNEQFF. CDR3 bases: TGTGCCACTTCAGGGGGGGCCTACAATGAGCAGTTCTTC.

The count of this clone is one. The chain recombines TRBV7-9 with TRBJ1-2, with D unresolved. CDR1 SEHNR and CDR2 FQNEAQ come from the germline V gene (reference sequence). CDR3 length equals 14 residues. V lost 0 bases to trimming and J lost 0 bases, with 5 bases between them. DNA for the CDR3: TGTGCCAGCAGCTTAGCGGCAGCTAACTATGGCTACACCTTC. This encodes CASSLAAANYGYTF.

The CDR3 sequence: CASSPVQDSNQPQHF. CDR3 DNA sequence: TGCGCCAGCAGTCCAGTACAGGATAGCAATCAGCCCCAGCATTTT. V gene TRBV23-1 combines with J gene TRBJ1-5; TRBD1 is a possible D gene (5 bases). TRBV23-1 is an open reading frame, and its role is uncertain. V was cut by 4 bases and J by 0 bases, with 10 bases left in between. The CDR3 has 15 residues.

V gene TRBV15 combines with J gene TRBJ2-5; TRBD1 agrees at 9 bases. Trimming cost V 2 bases and J 2 bases; bases outside gene matches: 3. Per germline, CDR1 LNHNV and CDR2 YYDKDF (reference sequence). The CDR3 is made up of 15 amino acids. The CDR3, as DNA: TGTGCCACCAGCAGACGGGGGACAGGGCAAGAGACCCAGTACTTC. Its protein product is CATSRRGTGQETQYF.

The V and J genes are TRBV18 and TRBJ2-7; D ambiguous. CDR1 KGHSH and CDR2 LQKENI come from the germline V gene. This CDR3 comprises 15 residues. Trimming took off 5 bases at V and 0 bases at J, with 14 bases between the two ends. The CDR3 region is CASSTAIPSSYEQYF. In DNA form, the CDR3 reads TGTGCCAGCTCAACCGCAATTCCCTCCTCCTACGAGCAGTACTTC.

The chain employs TRBV28 and TRBJ1-1, with D perhaps TRBD1 (5 bases). The CDR3 consists of 15 residues. CDR1 MDHEN and CDR2 SYDVKM come from the germline V gene. V was pared by 7 bases and J by 5 bases, with 20 bases between. The CDR3 DNA follows: TGTGCCAGCAATACCCCATGGGGGTCTGTAACTGAAGCTTTCTTT. Its protein is CASNTPWGSVTEAFF.

V gene TRBV5-8 combines with J gene TRBJ2-7, with TRBD1 as a possible D gene (5 bases). CDR3 length: 13 residues. The V end lost 5 bases, the J end lost 3 bases, and 12 bases lay between the germline ends. The germline V gene encodes CDR1 SGHTS and CDR2 YDEGEE. The CDR3 DNA reads TGTGCCAGCAGGCGAGCCAGGGTCTACGAGCAGTACTTC. This translates into CASRRARVYEQYF.

The chain uses TRBV9 and TRBJ1-4; D unresolved. V lost 4 bases and J lost 8, with 18 bases in between. Germline V gene lookup returns CDR1 SGDLS and CDR2 YYNGEE. This CDR3 spans 15 amino acids. Here the CDR3 reads CASSPYPPGPEKLFF. The DNA for the CDR3 is TGTGCCAGCAGCCCATACCCCCCCGGGCCAGAAAAACTGTTTTTT.

This sequence joins TRBV2 and TRBJ1-1; D possibly corresponds to TRBD1 (5 bases). CDR1 and CDR2 from the germline V gene are SNHLY and FYNNEI. The CDR3 has 13 residues. The V and J ends lost 3 bases and 11 bases respectively, with 16 bases between them. The DNA of the CDR3 is TGTGCCAGCAGTGATGGGGACCGACAGTACGCTTTCTTT. Translating it yields CASSDGDRQYAFF.

This clone is termed medium-sized. The V gene is TRBV6-5, the J gene TRBJ2-1; D remains ambiguous. The CDR3 has 11 amino acids. The germline V gene encodes CDR1 MNHEY and CDR2 SVGAGI. V lost 1 base and J lost 6, with 1 base in between. CDR3 residues: CASSYFNEQFF. The CDR3 DNA reads TGTGCCAGCAGTTACTTCAATGAGCAGTTCTTC.

This clone was observed a single time. The chain employs TRBV7-8 and TRBJ1-5; 9 bases match TRBD1. The CDR3 runs 16 residues. With 5 bases clipped from V and 7 bases from J, the junction kept 12 bases outside the gene matches. Germline-derived CDR1 and CDR2 are SGHVS and FQNEAQ. The CDR3 is CASSQELQGALQPQHF. In DNA form, the CDR3 reads TGTGCCAGCAGCCAAGAACTACAGGGGGCCTTGCAGCCCCAGCATTTT.

J is TRBJ2-5 and V is TRBV28; a weak D match, TRBD2 (6 bases). CDR1 is MDHEN and CDR2 is SYDVKM in the germline V gene. The V gene lost 6 bases and the J gene lost 4 bases, with 12 bases spanning the gap. The CDR3 runs to 13 residues. CDR3 DNA sequence: TGTGCCAGCAGGGGCGGGGCCGCAGAGACCCAGTACTTC. This encodes CASRGGAAETQYF.

This clone was observed a few times. The rearrangement joins TRBV19 to TRBJ1-6, with a possible D match to TRBD1 (6 bases). Germline loops: CDR1 LNHDA, CDR2 SQIVND (reference sequence). The germline V and J ends were trimmed by 8 bases and 9 bases, with 20 bases remaining between them. This CDR3 has 15 residues. Here the CDR3 reads CASSLPRDTSSPLHF. As DNA, the CDR3 is TGTGCCAGTTCCCTCCCCCGGGACACTAGTTCACCCCTCCACTTT.

The chain joins TRBV7-3 to TRBJ2-3, with 9 positions matching TRBD2. The CDR3 length is 15 residues. Germline V gene sequence: CDR1 SGHTA, CDR2 FQGTGA. Germline trimming cut 5 bases from V and 1 base from J; bases unmatched to any gene: 4. The CDR3 protein is CASSLERGGTDTQYF. The CDR3 bases are TGTGCCAGCAGCCTCGAGCGGGGGGGCACAGATACGCAGTATTTT.

This chain links TRBV5-5 with TRBJ1-2; D not certain. The CDR3 runs 15 residues. Germline CDR1 reads SGHKS; CDR2 reads YYEKEE (reference sequence). V was cut by 0 bases and J by 0 bases, with 9 bases left in between. CDR3 amino acids: CASSLDGVSNYGYTF. The CDR3 DNA follows: TGTGCCAGCAGCTTGGACGGAGTGTCTAACTATGGCTACACCTTC. Complete variable domain (other parts from reference TRBV5-5 and TRBJ1-2): DAGVTQSPTHLIKTRGQQVTLRCSPISGHKSVSWYQQVLGQGPQFIFQYYEKEERGRGNFPDRFSARQFPNYSSELNVNALLLGDSALYLCASSLDGVSNYGYTFGSGTRLTVV.

The V call is TRBV6-6, the J call TRBJ2-3, with 14 bases matching TRBD2. The CDR3 contains 16 residues. Germline assignment: CDR1 MNHNY and CDR2 SVGAGI (reference sequence). Trimming removed 6 bases from V and 3 bases from J; junction bases left unmatched: 5. This CDR3 reads CASRRLAGGRTDTQYF. DNA of the CDR3: TGTGCCAGCAGGCGACTAGCGGGGGGGCGGACAGATACGCAGTATTTT.

This chain uses TRBV19 with TRBJ2-3, with unresolved D. The germline V gene has CDR1 LNHDA and CDR2 SQIVND (reference sequence). V lost 3 bases and J lost 6, with 7 bases in between. There are 12 residues in the CDR3. Here the CDR3 reads CASSISRDTQYF. The CDR3 DNA follows: TGTGCCAGTAGTATCTCTCGGGATACGCAGTATTTT. Based on the CDR3 plus reference TRBV19 and TRBJ2-3, the full variable domain is DGGITQSPKYLFRKEGQNVTLSCEQNLNHDAMYWYRQDPGQGLRLIYYSQIVNDFQKGDIAEGYSVSREKKESFPLTVTSAQKNPTAFYLCASSISRDTQYFGPGTRLTVL.

The chain uses TRBV5-6 and TRBJ2-1, with D unresolved. This CDR3 is 14 amino acids long. V lost 2 bases and J 0 bases, leaving 6 bases between the germline ends. The germline V gene has CDR1 SGHDT and CDR2 YYEEEE. CDR3 bases: TGTGCCAGCAGCTTCGGAAGCTCCTACAATGAGCAGTTCTTC. Translation: CASSFGSSYNEQFF.

The chain joins TRBV5-6 to TRBJ2-6, with D possibly being TRBD1 (5 bases). CDR1 and CDR2 (germline): SGHDT, YYEEEE. The CDR3 runs to 15 residues. Trimming shortened V by 1 base and J by 2 bases, and 7 bases separated the two germline ends. CDR3 nucleotides: TGTGCCAGCAGCTTGAGGGGCGCTGGGGCCAACGTCCTGACTTTC. It specifies CASSLRGAGANVLTF.

The chain recombines TRBV3-1 (or the pseudogene TRBV3-2) with TRBJ2-2; TRBD1 might be the D (6 bases). CDR1 is LGHDT and CDR2 is YNNKEL in the germline V gene (reference sequence). The CDR3 is made up of 15 amino acids. Trimming took off 1 base at V and 5 bases at J, with 11 bases between the two ends. This chain's CDR3 is CASSQGLTGTGELFF. CDR3 nucleotides: TGTGCCAGCAGCCAAGGTCTGACAGGTACCGGGGAGCTGTTTTTT.

V gene TRBV27 combines with J gene TRBJ2-3; 8 nucleotides align to TRBD2. Germline loops: CDR1 MNHEY, CDR2 SMNVEV (reference sequence). Losses at the gene ends were 5 bases for V and 2 bases for J; bases not matched to a gene: 6. This CDR3 is built from 15 residues. In DNA form, the CDR3 reads TGTGCCAGCAGTCGAGCGGGAGATAACACAGATACGCAGTATTTT. Its protein product is CASSRAGDNTDTQYF.

The chain is built from TRBV28 and TRBJ1-2; possible D gene TRBD1, 5 bases. The CDR3 spans 13 residues. Germline V gives CDR1 MDHEN, CDR2 SYDVKM. Trimming took off 2 bases at V and 8 bases at J, with 12 bases between the two ends. The CDR3 protein is CASSLPGMYGYTF. The CDR3 coding sequence is TGTGCCAGCAGTTTACCAGGGATGTACGGCTACACCTTC.

The chain has TRBV30 and TRBJ1-6, with unresolved D. The V gene's germline CDR1 is GTSNPN and CDR2 SVGIG (reference sequence). V was trimmed by 2 bases and J by 13 bases, leaving 3 bases between them. CDR3 length: 9 amino acids. CDR3 protein: CAWSPPLHF. The DNA of the CDR3 is TGTGCCTGGAGTCCCCCCCTCCACTTT.

Only one count was recorded for this clone. The chain couples TRBV4-1 to TRBJ1-4; D unclear. From germline, CDR1 is MGHRA and CDR2 YSYEKL. The CDR3 contains 15 residues. V was trimmed by 4 bases and J by 0 bases, leaving 9 bases between them. The CDR3 DNA is TGCGCCAGCAGCCGGATGATCGCAACTAATGAAAAACTGTTTTTT. Protein product: CASSRMIATNEKLFF.